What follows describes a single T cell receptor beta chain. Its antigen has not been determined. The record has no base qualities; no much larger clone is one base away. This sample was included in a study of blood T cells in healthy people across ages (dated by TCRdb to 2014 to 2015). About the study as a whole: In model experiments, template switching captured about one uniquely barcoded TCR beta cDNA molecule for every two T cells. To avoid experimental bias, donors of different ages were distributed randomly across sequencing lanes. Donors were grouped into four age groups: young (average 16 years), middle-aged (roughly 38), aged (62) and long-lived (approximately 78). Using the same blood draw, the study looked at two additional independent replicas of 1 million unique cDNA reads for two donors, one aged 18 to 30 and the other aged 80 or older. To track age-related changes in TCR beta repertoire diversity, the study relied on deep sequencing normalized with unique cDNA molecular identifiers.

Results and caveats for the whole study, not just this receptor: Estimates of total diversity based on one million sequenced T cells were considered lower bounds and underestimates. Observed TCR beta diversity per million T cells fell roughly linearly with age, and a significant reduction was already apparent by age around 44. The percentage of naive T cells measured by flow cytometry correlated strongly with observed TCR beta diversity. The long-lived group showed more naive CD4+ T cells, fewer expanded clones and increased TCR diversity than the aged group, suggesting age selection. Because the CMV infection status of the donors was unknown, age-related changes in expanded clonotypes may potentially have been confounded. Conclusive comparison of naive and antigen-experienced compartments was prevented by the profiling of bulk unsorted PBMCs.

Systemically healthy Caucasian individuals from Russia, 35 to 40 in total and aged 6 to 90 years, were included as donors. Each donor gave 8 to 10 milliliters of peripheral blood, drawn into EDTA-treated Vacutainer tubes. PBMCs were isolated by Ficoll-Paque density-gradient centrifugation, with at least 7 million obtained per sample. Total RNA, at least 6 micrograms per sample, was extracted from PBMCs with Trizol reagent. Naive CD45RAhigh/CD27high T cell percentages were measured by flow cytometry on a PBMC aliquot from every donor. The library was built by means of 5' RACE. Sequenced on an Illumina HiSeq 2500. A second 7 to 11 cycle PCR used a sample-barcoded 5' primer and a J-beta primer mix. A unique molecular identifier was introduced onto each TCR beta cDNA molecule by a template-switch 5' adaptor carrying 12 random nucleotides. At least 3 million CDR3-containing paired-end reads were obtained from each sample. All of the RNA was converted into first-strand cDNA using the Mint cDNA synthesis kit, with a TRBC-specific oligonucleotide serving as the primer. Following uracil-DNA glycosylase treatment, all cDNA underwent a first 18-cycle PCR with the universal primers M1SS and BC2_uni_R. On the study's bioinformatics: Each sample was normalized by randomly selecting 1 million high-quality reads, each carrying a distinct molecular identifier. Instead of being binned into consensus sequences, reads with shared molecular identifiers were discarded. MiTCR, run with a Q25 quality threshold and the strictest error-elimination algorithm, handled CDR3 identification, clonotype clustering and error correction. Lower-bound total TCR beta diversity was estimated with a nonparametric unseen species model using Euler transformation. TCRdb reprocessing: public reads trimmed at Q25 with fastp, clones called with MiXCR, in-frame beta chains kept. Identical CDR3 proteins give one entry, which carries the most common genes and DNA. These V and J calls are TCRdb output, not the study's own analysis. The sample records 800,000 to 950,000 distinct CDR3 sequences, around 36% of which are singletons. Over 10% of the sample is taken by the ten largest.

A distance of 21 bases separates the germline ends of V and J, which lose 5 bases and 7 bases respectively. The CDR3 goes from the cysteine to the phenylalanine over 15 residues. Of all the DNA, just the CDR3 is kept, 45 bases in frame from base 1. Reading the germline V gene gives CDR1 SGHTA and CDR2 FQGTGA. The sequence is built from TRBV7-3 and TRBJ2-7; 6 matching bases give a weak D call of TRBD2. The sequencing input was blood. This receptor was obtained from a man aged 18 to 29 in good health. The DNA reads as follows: TGTGCCAGCAGCGCCCGGACGCGGGGATACAATGAGCAGTACTTC. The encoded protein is CASSARTRGYNEQYF.